Following are 5 T cell receptor beta chains from one sample sequenced in a study of blood T cell dynamics during melanoma immunotherapy (dated by TCRdb to between 2020 and 2021). The sample's time point label is to be understood as: pre-treatment baseline. Libraries were constructed by the immunoSEQ multiplex PCR assay. TCRdb took this table from immuneACCESS and kept in-frame rearrangements with V and J called. Such tables lack part of the clones; where checked against another copy, unresolved V genes explain under half of the gap, and the rest is unexplained. A total of around 6,500 clones appear in this sample, approximately 88% of them only once. The ten largest clones add up to around 1.9% of the sample. Sequencing was performed on blood, taken from a patient treated with checkpoint blockade. These receptors all stem from a human donor with melanoma.

This clone appeared a few times. The chain uses TRBV7-6 and TRBJ2-5; tentatively, D is TRBD1 (6 bases). Trimming removed 5 bases at V and 0 bases at J, with 10 bases between. The germline CDR1 and CDR2 sequences are SGHVS and FNYEAQ. The length of the CDR3 is 14 residues. The CDR3 spells CASSQGGNQETQYF. The DNA of the CDR3 is TGTGCCAGCAGCCAAGGGGGAAACCAAGAGACCCAGTACTTC.

The chain is built from TRBV9 and TRBJ2-6; D gene unclear. Trimming removed 3 bases from V and 2 bases from J, with 12 bases in between. Germline V gene data show CDR1 as SGDLS and CDR2 as YYNGEE. The CDR3 extends over 16 amino acids. CDR3 residues: CASSEIPTAGANVLTF. In DNA, the CDR3 is TGTGCCAGCAGCGAGATCCCTACGGCTGGGGCCAACGTCCTGACTTTC.

The chain combines TRBV6-6 with TRBJ2-1, with 9 bases lining up with TRBD1. The CDR3 contains 15 residues. V trimming: 6 bases; J trimming: 6 bases; junction bases outside the gene matches: 9. Per the germline V gene, CDR1 is MNHNY and CDR2 is SVGAGI (reference sequence). CDR3 amino acids: CASSRPGQGPNEQFF. DNA for the CDR3: TGTGCCAGCAGCCGACCGGGACAGGGTCCCAATGAGCAGTTCTTC.

The chain uses TRBV6-4 and TRBJ1-2; TRBD1 is a possible D gene (5 bases). The ends were cut back, 3 bases at V and 7 bases at J, with 12 bases in the middle. CDR3 size: 13 residues. CDR1 is MRHNA and CDR2 is SNTAGT in the germline V gene. The CDR3 coding sequence is TGTGCCAGCAGTGAGAGCTGGGGGTCTGGCTACACCTTC. Its translation: CASSESWGSGYTF.

The V gene is TRBV6-5, the J gene TRBJ2-1; D not resolved. Trimming shortened V by 0 bases and J by 9 bases, and 9 bases separated the two germline ends. CDR3 length equals 13 residues. Germline V CDR1 and CDR2: MNHEY, SVGAGI. CDR3 residues: CASSYSTVGEQFF. CDR3 DNA: TGTGCCAGCAGTTACTCTACAGTAGGTGAGCAGTTCTTC.